This T cell receptor (beta chain) was identified during a study of technical replicates of blood from a few donors. V was cut by 5 bases and J by 5 bases, with 13 bases left in between. The V gene's germline CDR1 is SGHTA and CDR2 FQGTGA. This CDR3 is 13 amino acids long. Assay: immunoSEQ multiplex PCR; the TCRdb copy retains only in-frame clones and omits some. The sample records some 13,000 clones, about 95% being singletons. Sequenced: PBMCs. The chain employs TRBV7-3 and TRBJ2-7; perhaps TRBD1 as D (8 bases). The sequence was obtained from a human donor in good health. The CDR3 spells CASSHTGGDEQYF. The CDR3 nucleotides are TGTGCCAGCAGCCATACAGGGGGGGACGAGCAGTACTTC.